The source of this T cell receptor (beta chain) is a study of CD8 T cells in Susac syndrome. The RNA, about 0.5 to 1 ug, was put through reverse transcription using random hexamers. TCRdb ran MiXCR on the immunoSEQ multiplex PCR reads and lists one entry per CDR3 protein. This table holds approximately 200,000 distinct CDR3 sequences, 85% to 95% found once. The length of the CDR3 is 14 residues. CDR1 is KGHDR and CDR2 is SFDVKD in the germline V gene. V lost 9 bases and J lost 6, with 18 bases in between. The sequence derives from a human donor with multiple sclerosis. This chain connects TRBV24-1 to TRBJ2-3, with D possibly matching TRBD2 (5 bases). Specimen: CD4+ T cells from PBMCs. The CDR3: CATGQERAPDTQYF. The CDR3 DNA is TGTGCCACCGGCCAGGAGAGGGCTCCGGATACGCAGTATTTT.